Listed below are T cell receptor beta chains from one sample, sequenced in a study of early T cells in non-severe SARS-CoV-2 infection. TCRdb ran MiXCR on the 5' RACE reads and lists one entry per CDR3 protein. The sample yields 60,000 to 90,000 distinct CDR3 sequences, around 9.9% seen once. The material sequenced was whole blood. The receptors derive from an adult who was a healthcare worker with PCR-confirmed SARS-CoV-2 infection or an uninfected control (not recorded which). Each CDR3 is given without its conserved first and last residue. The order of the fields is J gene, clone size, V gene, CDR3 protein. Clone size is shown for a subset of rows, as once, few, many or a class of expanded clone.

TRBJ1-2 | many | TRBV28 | ASRSDLNYGYT
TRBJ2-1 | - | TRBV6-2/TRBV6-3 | ASSKPGTKGTNE
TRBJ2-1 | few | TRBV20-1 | SAPGTSGRVPYNEQF
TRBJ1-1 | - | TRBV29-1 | SAARGVKLAEAF
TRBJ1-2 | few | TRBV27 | ASADPGSYGYT
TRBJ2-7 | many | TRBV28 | ASSSSRDRVREQY
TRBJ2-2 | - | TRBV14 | ASSELASRYNTGELF
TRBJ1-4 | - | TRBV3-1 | ASSQDLGGWGKNEKLF
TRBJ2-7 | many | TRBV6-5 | ASSSDTGYEQY
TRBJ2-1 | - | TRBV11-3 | ASSSGIAGELYNEQF